This TCR beta chain emerged from a study of cytomegalovirus exposure and HLA in healthy donors. CDR3 length: 12 residues. Trimming left V 0 bases short and J 8 bases short, with 7 bases between. CDR1 is SQVTM and CDR2 is ANQGSEA in the germline V gene. The PCR made use of 60 Vbeta and 13 Jbeta primers. The table came from immunoSEQ multiplex PCR; TCRdb's copy has only in-frame clones and leaves some out. The sample contains some 140,000 clones, 80% of which appear only once. Donors were ostensibly healthy at sampling, although undocumented immune exposures were probable. The clonotype was recovered from a man aged 30 to 45 in good health. Sequencing was done on a sample of PBMCs. V is TRBV29-1 and J is TRBJ1-4; no firm D call. For the CDR3, the DNA is TGCAGCGTTGAAGATCCCAGGGAAAAACTGTTTTTT. This translates into CSVEDPREKLFF.